A selection of T cell receptor beta chains follows, all from one sample in a study of beta chain features in type 1 diabetes. Using immunoSEQ multiplex PCR, the repertoire was profiled, and TCRdb retains in-frame clones only, with some absent. The sample contains about 650,000 clones, roughly 12% of which appear only once. Sequenced material: naive CD4+ T cells from blood. The receptors shown here come from a man under 40 with type 1 diabetes. CDR3s leave out the opening cysteine and the closing phenylalanine or tryptophan.

TRBJ1-5 TRBV7-9 ASSLDLGTDQPQH
TRBJ1-4 TRBV7-9 ASSYRAEEKLF
TRBJ2-3 TRBV7-2 ASSSDRGDTQY
TRBJ1-2 TRBV5-6 ASSSLDRAYGYT
TRBJ2-1 TRBV19 ASSVGRRLAGGRTGTVSYNEQF
TRBJ2-7 TRBV18 ASSPGSSYEQY
TRBJ1-1 TRBV5-1 ASSFLGLGGASPNTEAF
TRBJ1-6 TRBV10-3 AINDKNSPLH
TRBJ2-3 TRBV6-5 ASSRSTSTDTQY
TRBJ2-1 TRBV28 ASSSRQTEQF
TRBJ2-3 TRBV9 ASSVAGSGTDTQY
TRBJ2-1 TRBV28 ASNRAGATYNEQF
TRBJ2-2 TRBV18 ASSLSRDAGELF
TRBJ1-1 TRBV5-1 ASSATVNTEAF
TRBJ2-1 TRBV18 ASSLTLGQGDHNEQF
TRBJ1-1 TRBV7-2 ASSSDRNTEAF
TRBJ2-3 TRBV2 ASSVGEVSDTQY
TRBJ2-5 TRBV5-4 ASSSVGSGETQY
TRBJ2-3 TRBV28 ASSTGTFADTQY
TRBJ1-5 TRBV7-8 ASSLANGDNQPQH
TRBJ1-6 TRBV25-1 ASSEFYRGQDSPLH
TRBJ1-6 TRBV6-5 ASSYSPGAGSPLH
TRBJ2-2 TRBV7-2 ASTTRSGGLVGELF
TRBJ2-7 TRBV6-5 AISERGSYEQY
TRBJ1-4 TRBV7-9 ASSPRGQRNEKLF
TRBJ1-2 TRBV27 ASSRGSTGYGYT
TRBJ1-1 TRBV18 ASSPREDRATEAF
TRBJ2-2 TRBV9 ASRLHSTGELF
TRBJ1-6 TRBV7-2 ASSFGITGNSPLH
TRBJ1-5 TRBV6-6 ASSPSGAGNQPQH
TRBJ1-1 TRBV6-5 ASSSAGSTEAF
TRBJ1-2 TRBV19 ASSIPAAGGYGYT